This TCR beta chain was identified in a study of cytomegalovirus exposure and HLA in healthy donors. The study ran its PCR with 60 Vbeta and 13 Jbeta primers. Clones were sequenced by immunoSEQ multiplex PCR, and TCRdb holds only the in-frame ones, with some missing. The table lists about 190,000 clones, over 70% of them singletons. This CDR3 has 16 residues. Sequencing was done on a sample of PBMCs. This clonotype was sampled from a woman in her 30s in good health and CMV-seropositive. The V gene is TRBV1, the J gene TRBJ2-3; the table's D call of TRBD2 was not tested on the DNA. TRBV1 is shown as a pseudogene. CDR3 nucleotide sequence: TGCACCAGCAGCCAAGATCCGCGGGAGAGCACAGATACGCAGTATTTT. Translation: CTSSQDPRESTDTQYF.